This record covers a single T cell receptor beta chain. No antigen is known for it. The record originates from a study of chemoradiotherapy in HPV16-positive cancers. V lost 3 bases, J lost 3 bases, and 5 bases stayed unmatched. Germline loops: CDR1 SGDLS, CDR2 YYNGEE. CDR3 length: 14 residues. Sequencing was performed with immunoSEQ multiplex PCR; in TCRdb, only in-frame clones are kept and a portion is missing. The data hold roughly 940 clones, with roughly nine tenths observed a single time. Broader study findings: Candidate HPV-specific clones and E7-related TCR motifs grew in tumor during treatment. The functional HPV-specific definition rests on just two HPV16-positive patients.

The source material was tumor tissue, sampled from a patient who underwent chemoradiotherapy. The chain links TRBV9 to TRBJ1-2; 7 bases are shared with TRBD1. The receptor comes from a human donor with HPV-associated anogenital cancer. In DNA form, the CDR3 reads TGTGCCAGCAGCGCTGGTCAGGGGGACTATGGCTACACCTTC. Amino acids: CASSAGQGDYGYTF. The whole variable domain, filled in from reference TRBV9 and TRBJ1-2, reads DSGVTQTPKHLITATGQRVTLRCSPRSGDLSVYWYQQSLDQGLQFLIQYYNGEERAKGNILERFSAQQFPDLHSELNLSSLELGDSALYFCASSAGQGDYGYTFGSGTRLTVV.